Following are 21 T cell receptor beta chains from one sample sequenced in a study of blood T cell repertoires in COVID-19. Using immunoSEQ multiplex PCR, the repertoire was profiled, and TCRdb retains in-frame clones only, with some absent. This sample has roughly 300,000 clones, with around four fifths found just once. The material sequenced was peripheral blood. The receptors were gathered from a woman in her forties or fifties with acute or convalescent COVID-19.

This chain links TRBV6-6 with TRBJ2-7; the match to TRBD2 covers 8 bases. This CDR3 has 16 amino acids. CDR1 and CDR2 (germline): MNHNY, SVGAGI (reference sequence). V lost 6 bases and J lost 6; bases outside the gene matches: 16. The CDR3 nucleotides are TGTGCCAGCAGCAGTTACGGGGGGGGGCACGGTCGCGAGCAGTACTTC. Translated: CASSSYGGGHGREQYF.

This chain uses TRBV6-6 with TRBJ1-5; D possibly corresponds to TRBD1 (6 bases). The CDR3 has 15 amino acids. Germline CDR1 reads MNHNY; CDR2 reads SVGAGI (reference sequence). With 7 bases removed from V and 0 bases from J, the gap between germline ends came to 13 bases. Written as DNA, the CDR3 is TGTGCCAGCACCAAACAGGGATATAGCAATCAGCCCCAGCATTTT. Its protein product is CASTKQGYSNQPQHF.

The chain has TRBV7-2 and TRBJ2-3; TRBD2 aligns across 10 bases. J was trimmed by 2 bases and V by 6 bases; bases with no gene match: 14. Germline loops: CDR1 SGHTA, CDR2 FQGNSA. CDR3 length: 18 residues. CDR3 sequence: CASSRASGSPIFTDTQYF. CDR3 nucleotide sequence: TGTGCCAGCAGTCGGGCTAGCGGGAGTCCGATTTTCACAGATACGCAGTATTTT.

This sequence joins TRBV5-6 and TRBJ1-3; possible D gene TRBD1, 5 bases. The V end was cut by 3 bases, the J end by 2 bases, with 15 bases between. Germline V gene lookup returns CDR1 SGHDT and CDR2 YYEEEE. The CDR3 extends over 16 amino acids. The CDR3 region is CASSSLGGFTGNTIYF. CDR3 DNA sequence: TGTGCCAGCAGCTCTTTGGGGGGATTCACTGGAAACACCATATATTTT. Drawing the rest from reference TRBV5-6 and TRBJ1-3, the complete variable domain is DAGVTQSPTHLIKTRGQQVTLRCSPKSGHDTVSWYQQALGQGPQFIFQYYEEEERQRGNFPDRFSGHQFPNYSSELNVNALLLGDSALYLCASSSLGGFTGNTIYFGEGSWLTVV.

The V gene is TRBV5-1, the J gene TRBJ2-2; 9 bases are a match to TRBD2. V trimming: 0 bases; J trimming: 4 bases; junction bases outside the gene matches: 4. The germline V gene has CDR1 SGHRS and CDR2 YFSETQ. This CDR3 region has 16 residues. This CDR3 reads CASSLASGETTGELFF. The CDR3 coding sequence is TGCGCCAGCAGCTTGGCTAGCGGGGAAACCACCGGGGAGCTGTTTTTT.

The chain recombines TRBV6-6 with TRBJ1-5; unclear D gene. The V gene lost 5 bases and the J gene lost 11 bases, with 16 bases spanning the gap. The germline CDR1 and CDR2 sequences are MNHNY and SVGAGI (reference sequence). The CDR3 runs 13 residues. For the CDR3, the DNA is TGTGCCAGCAGTCGATCGACTGATCCAGCCCAGCATTTT. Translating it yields CASSRSTDPAQHF.

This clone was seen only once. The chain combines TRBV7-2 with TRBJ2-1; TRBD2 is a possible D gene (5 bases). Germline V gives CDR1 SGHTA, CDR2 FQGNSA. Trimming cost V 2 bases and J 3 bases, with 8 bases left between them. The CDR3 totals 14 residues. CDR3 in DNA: TGTGCCAGCAGCTTACCTAGCCTCTACAATGAGCAGTTCTTC. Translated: CASSLPSLYNEQFF.

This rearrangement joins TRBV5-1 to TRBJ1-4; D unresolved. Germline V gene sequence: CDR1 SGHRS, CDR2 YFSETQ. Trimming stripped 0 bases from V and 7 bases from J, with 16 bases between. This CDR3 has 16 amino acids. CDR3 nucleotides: TGCGCCAGCAGCTTGGGTTTTTCGGGGTTTGGTGAAAAACTGTTTTTT. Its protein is CASSLGFSGFGEKLFF.

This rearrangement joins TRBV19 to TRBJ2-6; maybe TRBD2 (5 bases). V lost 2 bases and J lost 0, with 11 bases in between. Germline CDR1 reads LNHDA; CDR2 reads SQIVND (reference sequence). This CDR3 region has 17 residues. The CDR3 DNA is TGTGCCAGTAGTATATGGCCACTAGACTCTGGGGCCAACGTCCTGACTTTC. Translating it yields CASSIWPLDSGANVLTF.

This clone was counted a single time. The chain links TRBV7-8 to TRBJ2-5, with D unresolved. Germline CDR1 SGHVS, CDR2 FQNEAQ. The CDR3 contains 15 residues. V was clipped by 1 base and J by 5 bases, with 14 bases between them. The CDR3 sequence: CASSLGVTPKETQYF. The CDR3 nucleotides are TGTGCCAGCAGCTTAGGTGTGACACCGAAGGAGACCCAGTACTTC.

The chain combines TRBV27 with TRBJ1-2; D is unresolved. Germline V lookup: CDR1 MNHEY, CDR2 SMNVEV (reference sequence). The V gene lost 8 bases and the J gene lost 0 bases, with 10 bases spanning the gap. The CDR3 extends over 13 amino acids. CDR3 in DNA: TGTGCCAGCGGTCACGGTTCTAACTATGGCTACACCTTC. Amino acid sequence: CASGHGSNYGYTF.

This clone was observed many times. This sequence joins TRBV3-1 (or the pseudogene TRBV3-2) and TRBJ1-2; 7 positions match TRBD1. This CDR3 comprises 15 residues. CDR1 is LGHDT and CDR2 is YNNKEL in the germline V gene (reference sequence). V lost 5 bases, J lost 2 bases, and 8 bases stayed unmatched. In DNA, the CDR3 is TGTGCCAGCAGCTCAAGGAAGGGGGCCAACTATGGCTACACCTTC. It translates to CASSSRKGANYGYTF.

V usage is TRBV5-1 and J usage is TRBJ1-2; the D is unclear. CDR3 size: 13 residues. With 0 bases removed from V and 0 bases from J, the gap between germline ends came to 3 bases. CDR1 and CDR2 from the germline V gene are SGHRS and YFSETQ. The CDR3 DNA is TGCGCCAGCAGCTTGGACACTAACTATGGCTACACCTTC. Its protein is CASSLDTNYGYTF.

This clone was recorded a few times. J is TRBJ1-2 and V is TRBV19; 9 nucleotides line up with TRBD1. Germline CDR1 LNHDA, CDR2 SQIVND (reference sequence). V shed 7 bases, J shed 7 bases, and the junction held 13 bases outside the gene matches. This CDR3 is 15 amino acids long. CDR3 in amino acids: CASTPRGQGASGYTF. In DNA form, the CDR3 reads TGTGCCAGTACCCCCCGGGGACAGGGAGCCTCTGGCTACACCTTC.

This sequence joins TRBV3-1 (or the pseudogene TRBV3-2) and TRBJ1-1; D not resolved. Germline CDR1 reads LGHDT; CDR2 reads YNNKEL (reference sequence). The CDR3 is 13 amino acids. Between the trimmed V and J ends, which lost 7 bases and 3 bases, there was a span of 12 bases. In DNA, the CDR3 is TGTGCCAGCACCCAGCCGGGAGACACTGAAGCTTTCTTT. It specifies CASTQPGDTEAFF.

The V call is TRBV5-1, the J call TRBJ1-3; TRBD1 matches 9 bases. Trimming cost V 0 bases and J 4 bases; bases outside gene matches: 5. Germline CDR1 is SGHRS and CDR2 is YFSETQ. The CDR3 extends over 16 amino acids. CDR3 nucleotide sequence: TGCGCCAGCAGCTTGGTAGGACAGGGGTACGGAAACACCATATATTTT. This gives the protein CASSLVGQGYGNTIYF.

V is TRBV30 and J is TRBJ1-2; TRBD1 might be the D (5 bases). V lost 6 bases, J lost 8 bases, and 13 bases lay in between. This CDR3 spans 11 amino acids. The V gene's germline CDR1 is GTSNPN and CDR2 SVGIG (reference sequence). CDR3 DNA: TGTGCCTGTACAGGTGGAGGGGGCTACACCTTC. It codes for CACTGGGGYTF.

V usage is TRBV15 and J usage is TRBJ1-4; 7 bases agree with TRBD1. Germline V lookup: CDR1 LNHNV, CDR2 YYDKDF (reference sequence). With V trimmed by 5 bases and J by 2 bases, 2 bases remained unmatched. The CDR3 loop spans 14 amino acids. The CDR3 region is CATSDRATNEKLFF. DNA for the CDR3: TGTGCCACCAGCGACAGGGCTACTAATGAAAAACTGTTTTTT.

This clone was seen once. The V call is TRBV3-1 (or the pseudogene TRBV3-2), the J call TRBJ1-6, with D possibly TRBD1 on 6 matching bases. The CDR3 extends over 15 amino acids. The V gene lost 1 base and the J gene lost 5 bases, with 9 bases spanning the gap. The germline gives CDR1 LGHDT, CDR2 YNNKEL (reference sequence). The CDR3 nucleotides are TGTGCCAGCAGCCAAGCAGGGGCAAATAATTCACCCCTCCACTTT. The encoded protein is CASSQAGANNSPLHF.

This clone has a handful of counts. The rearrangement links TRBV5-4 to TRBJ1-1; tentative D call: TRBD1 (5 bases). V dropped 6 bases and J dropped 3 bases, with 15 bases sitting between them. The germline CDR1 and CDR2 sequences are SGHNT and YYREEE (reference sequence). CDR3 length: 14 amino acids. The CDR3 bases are TGTGCCAGCACCCTATCGGGGGTGGACACTGAAGCTTTCTTT. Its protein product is CASTLSGVDTEAFF.

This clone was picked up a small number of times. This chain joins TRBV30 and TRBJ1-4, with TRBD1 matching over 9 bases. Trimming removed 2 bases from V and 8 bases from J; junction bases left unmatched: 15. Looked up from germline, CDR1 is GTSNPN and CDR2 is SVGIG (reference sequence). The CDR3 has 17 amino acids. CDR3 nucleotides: TGTGCCTGGAGTTCACTGGCGGGGACAGGGACAGGCGAAAAACTGTTTTTT. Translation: CAWSSLAGTGTGEKLFF. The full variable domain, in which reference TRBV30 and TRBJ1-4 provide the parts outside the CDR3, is SQTIHQWPATLVQPVGSPLSLECTVEGTSNPNLYWYRQAAGRGLQLLFYSVGIGQISSEVPQNLSASRPQDRQFILSSKKLLLSDSGFYLCAWSSLAGTGTGEKLFFGSGTQLSVL.